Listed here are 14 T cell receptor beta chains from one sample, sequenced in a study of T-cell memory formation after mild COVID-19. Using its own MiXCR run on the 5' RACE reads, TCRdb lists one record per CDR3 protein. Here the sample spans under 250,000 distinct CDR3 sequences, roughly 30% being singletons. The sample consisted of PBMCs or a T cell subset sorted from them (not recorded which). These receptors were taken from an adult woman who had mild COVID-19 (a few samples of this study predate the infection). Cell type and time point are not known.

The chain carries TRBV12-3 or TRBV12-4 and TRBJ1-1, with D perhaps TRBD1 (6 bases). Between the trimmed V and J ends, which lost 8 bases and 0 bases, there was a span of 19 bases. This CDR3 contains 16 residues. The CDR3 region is CASARGPQGMNTEAFF. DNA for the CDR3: TGTGCCAGCGCCCGAGGACCCCAGGGGATGAACACTGAAGCTTTCTTT.

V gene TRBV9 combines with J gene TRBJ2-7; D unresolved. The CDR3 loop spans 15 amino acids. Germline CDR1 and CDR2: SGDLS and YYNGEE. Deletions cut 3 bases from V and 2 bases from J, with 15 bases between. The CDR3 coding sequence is TGTGCCAGCAGCGCCGACCTCGCAGCCCCCTACGAGCAGTACTTC. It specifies CASSADLAAPYEQYF.

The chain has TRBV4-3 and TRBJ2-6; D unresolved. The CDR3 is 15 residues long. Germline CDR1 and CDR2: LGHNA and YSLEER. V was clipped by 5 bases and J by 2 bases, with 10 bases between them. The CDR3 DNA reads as TGCGCCAGCAGCTTAACTGCGCCTGGGGCCAACGTCCTGACTTTC. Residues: CASSLTAPGANVLTF.

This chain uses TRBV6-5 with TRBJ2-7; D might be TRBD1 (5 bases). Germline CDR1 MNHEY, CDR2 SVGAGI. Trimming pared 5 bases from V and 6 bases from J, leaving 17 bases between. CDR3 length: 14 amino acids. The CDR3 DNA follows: TGTGCCAGCAGTAGCCGAGGCAGGGCACGCGAGCAGTACTTC. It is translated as CASSSRGRAREQYF.

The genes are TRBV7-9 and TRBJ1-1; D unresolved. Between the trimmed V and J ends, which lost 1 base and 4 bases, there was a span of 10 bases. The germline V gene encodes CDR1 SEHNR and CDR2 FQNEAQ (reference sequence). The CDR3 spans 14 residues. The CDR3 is CASSLVEGRTEAFF. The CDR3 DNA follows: TGTGCCAGCAGCTTAGTCGAGGGTCGCACTGAAGCTTTCTTT.

As DNA, the CDR3 is TGTGCCAGCAGTGAACCGGGGACCCCCTCCTACGAGCAGTACTTC. This translates into CASSEPGTPSYEQYF. The chain links TRBV2 to TRBJ2-7, with D possibly being TRBD1 or TRBD2 (5 bases each). CDR3 size: 15 residues. Trimming removed 2 bases at V and 0 bases at J, with 11 bases between. CDR1 is SNHLY and CDR2 is FYNNEI in the germline V gene.

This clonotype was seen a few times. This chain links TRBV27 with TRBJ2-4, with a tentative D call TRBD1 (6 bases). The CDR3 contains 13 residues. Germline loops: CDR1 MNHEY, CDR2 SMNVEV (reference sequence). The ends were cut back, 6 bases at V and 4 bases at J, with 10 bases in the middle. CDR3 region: CASRAGAKNIQYF. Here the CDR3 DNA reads TGTGCCAGCAGAGCAGGGGCGAAAAACATTCAGTACTTC.

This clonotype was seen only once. The CDR3 loop reads CAISEVEQAKETQYF. As DNA, the CDR3 is TGTGCCATCAGTGAAGTGGAGCAAGCTAAAGAGACCCAGTACTTC. The chain carries TRBV10-3 and TRBJ2-5; unclear D gene. From germline, CDR1 is ENHRY and CDR2 SYGVKD. The CDR3 is 15 amino acids. Trimming left V 3 bases short and J 3 bases short, with 14 bases between.

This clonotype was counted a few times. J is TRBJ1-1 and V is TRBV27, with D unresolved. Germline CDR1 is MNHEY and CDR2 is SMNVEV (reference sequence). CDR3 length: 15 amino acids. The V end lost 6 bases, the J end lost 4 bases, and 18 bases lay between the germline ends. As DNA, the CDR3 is TGTGCCAGCAGGCAGAAGACAATTCGGAGCACTGAAGCTTTCTTT. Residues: CASRQKTIRSTEAFF.

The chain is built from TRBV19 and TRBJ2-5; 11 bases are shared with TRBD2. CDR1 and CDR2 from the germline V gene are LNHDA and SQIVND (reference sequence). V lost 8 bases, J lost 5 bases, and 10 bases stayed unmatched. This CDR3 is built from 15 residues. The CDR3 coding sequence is TGTGCCAGTTCTTTGCGACTAGCGGGAATGGAGACCCAGTACTTC. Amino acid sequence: CASSLRLAGMETQYF.

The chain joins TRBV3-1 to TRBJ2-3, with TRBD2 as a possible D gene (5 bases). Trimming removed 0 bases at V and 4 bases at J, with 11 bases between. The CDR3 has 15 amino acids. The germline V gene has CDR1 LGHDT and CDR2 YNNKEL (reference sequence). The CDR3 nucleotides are TGTGCCAGCAGCCAAGATTGGGAGCGATCAGATACGCAGTATTTT. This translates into CASSQDWERSDTQYF.

CDR3 bases: TGCGCCAGCAGCGTCACAGCGATAAGCTCCTACGAGCAGTACTTC. Translated: CASSVTAISSYEQYF. The V gene is TRBV5-1, the J gene TRBJ2-7; D unclear. V was shortened by 4 bases and J by 0 bases, with 14 bases between the two germline ends. The V gene's germline CDR1 is SGHRS and CDR2 YFSETQ. This CDR3 comprises 15 residues.

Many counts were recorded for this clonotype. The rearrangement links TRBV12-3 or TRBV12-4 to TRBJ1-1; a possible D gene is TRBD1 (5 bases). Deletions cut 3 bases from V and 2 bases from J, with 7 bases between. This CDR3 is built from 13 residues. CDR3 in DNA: TGTGCCAGCAGTTTCGGGGGTAACACTGAAGCTTTCTTT. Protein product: CASSFGGNTEAFF.

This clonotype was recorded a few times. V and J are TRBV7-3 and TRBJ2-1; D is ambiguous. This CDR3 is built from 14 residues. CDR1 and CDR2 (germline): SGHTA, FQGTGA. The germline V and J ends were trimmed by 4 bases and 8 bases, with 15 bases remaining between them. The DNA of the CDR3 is TGTGCCAGCAGCTATGGTGATTCTGGCTATGAGCAGTTCTTC. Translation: CASSYGDSGYEQFF.